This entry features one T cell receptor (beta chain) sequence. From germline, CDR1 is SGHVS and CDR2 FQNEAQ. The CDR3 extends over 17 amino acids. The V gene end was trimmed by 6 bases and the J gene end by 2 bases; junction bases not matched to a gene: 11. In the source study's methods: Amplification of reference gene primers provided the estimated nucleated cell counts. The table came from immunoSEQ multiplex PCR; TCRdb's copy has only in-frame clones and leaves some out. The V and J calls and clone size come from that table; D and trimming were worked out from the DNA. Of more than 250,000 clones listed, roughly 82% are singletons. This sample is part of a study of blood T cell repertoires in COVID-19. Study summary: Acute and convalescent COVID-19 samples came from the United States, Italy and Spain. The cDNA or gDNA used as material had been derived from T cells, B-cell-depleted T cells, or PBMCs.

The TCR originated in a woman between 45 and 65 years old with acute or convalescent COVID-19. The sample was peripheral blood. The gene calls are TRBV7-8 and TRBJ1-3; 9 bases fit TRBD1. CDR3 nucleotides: TGTGCCAGCAGTTCTCCTCGACAGGGGGAAACTGGAAACACCATATATTTT. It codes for CASSSPRQGETGNTIYF.